Each of the 30 T cell receptor beta chains below was sequenced from the same sample in a study of blood T cell repertoires in COVID-19. Sequencing was performed with immunoSEQ multiplex PCR; in TCRdb, only in-frame clones are kept and a portion is missing. The sample comprises around 220,000 clones, approximately 85% of which are singletons, and around 8% rests with the top ten. Sequencing used peripheral blood. Receptors were obtained from a woman older than 75 with COVID-19, enrolled during active disease.

The J gene is TRBJ1-1, the V gene TRBV3-1 (or the pseudogene TRBV3-2), with no clear D. Trimming removed 1 base from V and 10 bases from J, with 19 bases in between. The germline gives CDR1 LGHDT, CDR2 YNNKEL (reference sequence). This CDR3 region has 15 residues. The CDR3 DNA reads as TGTGCCAGCAGCCAAGTGGGCCCGGCGATCTCTCCAGCTTTCTTT. This encodes CASSQVGPAISPAFF.

The chain carries TRBV5-1 and TRBJ1-6, with no clear D. The V end lost 4 bases, the J end lost 8 bases, and 16 bases lay between the germline ends. Germline V gene sequence: CDR1 SGHRS, CDR2 YFSETQ. This CDR3 has 15 amino acids. CDR3 amino acids: CASSVSGLLDSPLHF. The CDR3, as DNA: TGCGCCAGCAGCGTCAGTGGACTCCTCGATTCACCCCTCCACTTT.

This chain joins TRBV28 and TRBJ1-2, with D uncertain. This CDR3 spans 12 amino acids. The V end lost 1 base, the J end lost 5 bases, and 5 bases lay between the germline ends. Germline lookup yields CDR1 MDHEN and CDR2 SYDVKM. DNA of the CDR3: TGTGCCAGCAGTTTATCGGTGTATGGCTACACCTTC. Amino acids: CASSLSVYGYTF.

There are a few counts of this clone. The chain has TRBV27 and TRBJ1-3; 7 nucleotides match TRBD1. Germline V gene sequence: CDR1 MNHEY, CDR2 SMNVEV (reference sequence). The CDR3 runs 13 residues. The V segment lost 6 bases and the J segment 5 bases; nucleotides outside the gene matches: 4. The CDR3 DNA reads TGTGCCAGCAGCGGGACAGCGCGAAACACCATATATTTT. The encoded protein is CASSGTARNTIYF.

DNA of the CDR3: TGTGCCAGCAGGAACAGGGGGGAGCAGTTCTTC. Protein: CASRNRGEQFF. This chain uses TRBV28 with TRBJ2-1; 8 bases map to TRBD1. The CDR3 contains 11 residues. Germline values: CDR1 MDHEN, CDR2 SYDVKM. The ends lost 6 bases at V and 10 bases at J; junction bases unmatched: 2.

The CDR3 DNA is TGTGCCAGCAGCCCTGCCGGGTGGAGCTCCTACAATGAGCAGTTCTTC. The encoded protein is CASSPAGWSSYNEQFF. The chain couples TRBV9 to TRBJ2-1, with D hard to call. CDR3 length: 16 amino acids. The germline CDR1 and CDR2 sequences are SGDLS and YYNGEE. V lost 4 bases to trimming and J lost 0 bases, with 14 bases between them.

V usage is TRBV29-1 and J usage is TRBJ1-2; weak D call: TRBD1 (5 bases). This CDR3 region has 15 residues. Trimming took 2 bases from V and 6 from J, leaving 19 bases between them. Per germline, CDR1 SQVTM and CDR2 ANQGSEA. In nucleotides, the CDR3 is TGCAGCGTTGAAAGGGGAACTGGAGGGTGGAATGGCTACACCTTC. It specifies CSVERGTGGWNGYTF.

A note on this clone: The same CDR3 can be traced to other DNA sequences in this sample. The chain is built from TRBV5-1 and TRBJ1-1; D is unresolved. The CDR3 runs to 14 residues. Germline V lookup: CDR1 SGHRS, CDR2 YFSETQ. The ends were cut back, 5 bases at V and 0 bases at J, with 11 bases in the middle. This CDR3 is CASSSTGMNTEAFF. CDR3 sequence (DNA): TGCGCCAGCAGTTCTACGGGGATGAACACTGAAGCTTTCTTT.

The chain uses TRBV24-1 and TRBJ1-2; possibly TRBD1 for D (6 bases). Trimming left V 3 bases short and J 7 bases short, with 8 bases between. The CDR3 covers 12 residues. Germline V gene data show CDR1 as KGHDR and CDR2 as SFDVKD. CDR3 amino acids: CATSDTGFGYTF. The DNA of the CDR3 is TGTGCCACCAGTGATACAGGGTTTGGCTACACCTTC.

This chain joins TRBV18 and TRBJ2-4; D uncertain. The CDR3 contains 15 residues. V lost 2 bases, J lost 0 bases, and 8 bases lay in between. Germline assignment: CDR1 KGHSH and CDR2 LQKENI. DNA of the CDR3: TGTGCCAGCTCACCAAACATCTTAGCCAAAAACATTCAGTACTTC. This translates into CASSPNILAKNIQYF.

J is TRBJ1-5 and V is TRBV7-8; 8 bases map to TRBD1. Trimming removed 1 base from V and 5 bases from J; junction bases left unmatched: 4. Looked up from germline, CDR1 is SGHVS and CDR2 is FQNEAQ. The CDR3 is made up of 15 amino acids. The CDR3 protein is CASSLEDRAYQPQHF. The CDR3 region has the DNA TGTGCCAGCAGCTTAGAGGACAGGGCCTATCAGCCCCAGCATTTT.

This clone occurred once. The J gene is TRBJ2-5, the V gene TRBV2; D is ambiguous. Germline V gene sequence: CDR1 SNHLY, CDR2 FYNNEI. The ends were cut back, 0 bases at V and 2 bases at J, with 10 bases in the middle. This CDR3 has 15 amino acids. The CDR3 nucleotides are TGTGCCAGCAGTGAAGCGCTTAGCCTTCAAGAGACCCAGTACTTC. Translation gives CASSEALSLQETQYF. Variable domain in full (rest from reference TRBV2 and TRBJ2-5): EPEVTQTPSHQVTQMGQEVILRCVPISNHLYFYWYRQILGQKVEFLVSFYNNEISEKSEIFDDQFSVERPDGSNFTLKIRSTKLEDSAMYFCASSEALSLQETQYFGPGTRLLVL.

The chain links TRBV2 to TRBJ2-7; 9 positions match TRBD1. Germline CDR1 reads SNHLY; CDR2 reads FYNNEI. The junction had 7 bases not matched to a gene; V was cut back by 6 bases and J by 7 bases. CDR3 length: 13 residues. The DNA for the CDR3 is TGTGCCAGCAGCCGGGACAGGGTGCGGGAGCAGTACTTC. Its translation: CASSRDRVREQYF.

This clone has only one observation. V is TRBV5-1 and J is TRBJ2-7; perhaps TRBD1 as D (5 bases). Trimming removed 3 bases from V and 3 bases from J, with 19 bases in between. CDR3 length: 16 amino acids. Germline-derived CDR1 and CDR2 are SGHRS and YFSETQ. The CDR3 spells CASSSLPAGKNYEQYF. CDR3 DNA: TGCGCCAGCAGCTCACTCCCGGCAGGGAAGAACTACGAGCAGTACTTC.

The V call is TRBV5-1, the J call TRBJ1-1; a possible D gene is TRBD1 (5 bases). CDR3 size: 14 residues. V was pared by 4 bases and J by 1 base, with 11 bases between. Germline V gene sequence: CDR1 SGHRS, CDR2 YFSETQ. The DNA for the CDR3 is TGCGCCAGCAGCCTTGCCCAGGGGAACACTGAAGCTTTCTTT. Translated, it gives CASSLAQGNTEAFF. The whole variable domain, remainder taken from reference TRBV5-1 and TRBJ1-1, is KAGVTQTPRYLIKTRGQQVTLSCSPISGHRSVSWYQQTPGQGLQFLFEYFSETQRNKGNFPGRFSGRQFSNSRSEMNVSTLELGDSALYLCASSLAQGNTEAFFGQGTRLTVV.

V is TRBV28 and J is TRBJ2-7; TRBD1 agrees at 7 bases. The V segment lost 2 bases and the J segment 5 bases; nucleotides outside the gene matches: 0. The CDR3 is 12 residues long. Germline V lookup: CDR1 MDHEN, CDR2 SYDVKM. Written as DNA, the CDR3 is TGTGCCAGCAGTTTAGGACAGGACGAGCAGTACTTC. Amino acid sequence: CASSLGQDEQYF.

This chain's CDR3 is CASSVDQRSYEQYF. The CDR3 region has the DNA TGTGCCAGCAGCGTAGACCAGCGATCCTACGAGCAGTACTTC. The chain joins TRBV21-1 to TRBJ2-7; the table assigns TRBD2, which was not confirmed against the DNA. TRBV21-1 is labeled a pseudogene. The CDR3 loop spans 14 amino acids.

J is TRBJ1-1 and V is TRBV19; 7 bases are a match to TRBD1. V trimming: 5 bases; J trimming: 5 bases; junction bases outside the gene matches: 11. There are 15 residues in the CDR3. CDR1 is LNHDA and CDR2 is SQIVND in the germline V gene (reference sequence). The CDR3: CASSPFRGAETEAFF. In DNA, the CDR3 is TGTGCCAGTAGTCCGTTCAGGGGGGCAGAGACTGAAGCTTTCTTT.

J is TRBJ2-3 and V is TRBV11-2; 15 bases are shared with TRBD2. The germline CDR1 and CDR2 sequences are SGHAT and FQNNGV. With V trimmed by 6 bases and J by 6 bases, 10 bases remained unmatched. This CDR3 spans 17 amino acids. The chain's CDR3 is CASSPGLAGGSADTQYF. The CDR3 DNA reads TGTGCCAGCAGTCCCGGACTAGCGGGAGGGTCCGCCGATACGCAGTATTTT.

This clone appeared a single time. The gene calls are TRBV28 and TRBJ1-1; maybe TRBD1 (5 bases). V was pared by 2 bases and J by 2 bases, with 12 bases between. The CDR3 is 15 amino acids. Germline assignment: CDR1 MDHEN and CDR2 SYDVKM. The CDR3 sequence is CASSLPTGLNTEAFF. For the CDR3, the DNA is TGTGCCAGCAGTTTACCAACAGGCCTTAACACTGAAGCTTTCTTT.

CDR3 in amino acids: CASSMLVGGNTEAFF. DNA of the CDR3: TGTGCCAGCAGCATGCTGGTCGGGGGGAACACTGAAGCTTTCTTT. V and J are TRBV2 and TRBJ1-1; a weak D match, TRBD1 (5 bases). The CDR3 has 15 residues. Germline values: CDR1 SNHLY, CDR2 FYNNEI. Trimming left V 6 bases short and J 1 base short, with 15 bases between.

The chain employs TRBV5-4 and TRBJ2-1; D call uncertain. From germline, CDR1 is SGHNT and CDR2 YYREEE (reference sequence). The V and J ends lost 3 bases and 4 bases respectively, with 8 bases between them. This CDR3 is built from 13 residues. The CDR3 nucleotides are TGTGCCAGCAGCTCTCCCGTTTACAATGAGCAGTTCTTC. This translates into CASSSPVYNEQFF. Together with reference TRBV5-4 and TRBJ2-1, the CDR3 gives the full variable domain: ETGVTQSPTHLIKTRGQQVTLRCSSQSGHNTVSWYQQALGQGPQFIFQYYREEENGRGNFPPRFSGLQFPNYSSELNVNALELDDSALYLCASSSPVYNEQFFGPGTRLTVL.

The chain is built from TRBV20-1 and TRBJ1-2; the D gene is possibly TRBD1 (5 bases). V lost 3 bases to trimming and J lost 5 bases, with 13 bases between them. Germline V CDR1 and CDR2: DFQATT, SNEGSKA (reference sequence). CDR3 length: 13 amino acids. Here the CDR3 reads CSASTGKLYGYTF. The CDR3 nucleotides read TGCAGTGCTAGTACAGGAAAGCTGTATGGCTACACCTTC.

This clone was detected only once. V and J are TRBV30 and TRBJ2-2; a possible D gene is TRBD1 (6 bases). Germline V gene sequence: CDR1 GTSNPN, CDR2 SVGIG (reference sequence). The CDR3 has 15 amino acids. V lost 4 bases and J 6 bases, leaving 18 bases between the germline ends. The CDR3 sequence: CAWTGTIGVAGELFF. The CDR3 bases are TGTGCCTGGACCGGGACAATTGGGGTCGCCGGGGAGCTGTTTTTT.

The chain recombines TRBV5-6 with TRBJ1-6, with D possibly being TRBD1 (5 bases). V was cut by 2 bases and J by 1 base, with 10 bases left in between. Germline V CDR1 and CDR2: SGHDT, YYEEEE. The CDR3 sequence is 16 residues long. DNA of the CDR3: TGTGCCAGCAGCTTTAAGGGGTCTTCCTATAATTCACCCCTCCACTTT. Translated: CASSFKGSSYNSPLHF. Variable domain in full (rest from reference TRBV5-6 and TRBJ1-6): DAGVTQSPTHLIKTRGQQVTLRCSPKSGHDTVSWYQQALGQGPQFIFQYYEEEERQRGNFPDRFSGHQFPNYSSELNVNALLLGDSALYLCASSFKGSSYNSPLHFGNGTRLTVT.

V gene TRBV5-1 combines with J gene TRBJ2-1; TRBD1 is a possible D gene (6 bases). CDR3 length: 15 residues. V was pared by 7 bases and J by 0 bases, with 14 bases between. The germline CDR1 and CDR2 sequences are SGHRS and YFSETQ. This CDR3 reads CASDSGDLSYNEQFF. The CDR3 DNA reads as TGCGCCAGCGACTCAGGGGATCTCTCCTACAATGAGCAGTTCTTC. The whole variable domain, filled in from reference TRBV5-1 and TRBJ2-1, reads KAGVTQTPRYLIKTRGQQVTLSCSPISGHRSVSWYQQTPGQGLQFLFEYFSETQRNKGNFPGRFSGRQFSNSRSEMNVSTLELGDSALYLCASDSGDLSYNEQFFGPGTRLTVL.

The rearrangement links TRBV5-5 to TRBJ2-7; a weak D match, TRBD2 (6 bases). Trimming left V 0 bases short and J 0 bases short, with 16 bases between. In germline, CDR1 is SGHKS, CDR2 YYEKEE (reference sequence). CDR3 length: 17 amino acids. CDR3 sequence (DNA): TGTGCCAGCAGCTTGGCCTCCGGGACTCCAAGCTCCTACGAGCAGTACTTC. This gives the protein CASSLASGTPSSYEQYF.

The V and J genes are TRBV19 and TRBJ1-1; D not certain. The germline V gene has CDR1 LNHDA and CDR2 SQIVND (reference sequence). Trimming removed 3 bases at V and 0 bases at J, with 5 bases between. The CDR3 covers 13 residues. CDR3 sequence reads: CASSIQVNTEAFF. The CDR3 bases are TGTGCCAGTAGTATTCAGGTGAACACTGAAGCTTTCTTT.

The rearrangement uses TRBV6-6 and TRBJ2-5, with 7 nucleotides matching TRBD1. The V and J ends lost 4 bases and 5 bases, in that order; junction bases with no gene match: 10. CDR3 length: 15 amino acids. Germline CDR1 and CDR2: MNHNY and SVGAGI (reference sequence). The CDR3 sequence is CASSFRGQAAETQYF. CDR3 DNA sequence: TGTGCCAGCAGTTTCCGCGGACAGGCCGCGGAGACCCAGTACTTC.

The chain employs TRBV2 and TRBJ2-5; 7 bases are a match to TRBD2. V dropped 5 bases and J dropped 2; count of bases not matched to a gene: 5. The germline V gene encodes CDR1 SNHLY and CDR2 FYNNEI. CDR3 length equals 14 residues. CDR3 sequence: CASSPSGTQETQYF. The CDR3, as DNA: TGTGCCAGCAGTCCTAGCGGTACGCAAGAGACCCAGTACTTC.